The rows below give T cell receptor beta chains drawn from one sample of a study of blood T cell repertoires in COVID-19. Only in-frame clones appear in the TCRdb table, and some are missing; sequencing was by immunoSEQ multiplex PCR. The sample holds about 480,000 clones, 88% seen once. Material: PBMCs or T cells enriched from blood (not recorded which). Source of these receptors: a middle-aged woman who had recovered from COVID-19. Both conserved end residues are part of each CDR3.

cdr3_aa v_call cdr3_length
CASSLRTSGYNEQFF TRBV11-3 15
CATSRETNSGALQYF TRBV15 15
CASSPLGRGLSGELFF TRBV3-1/TRBV3-2 16
CASSQDRGETQYF TRBV4-3 13
CASSGTVGTQYF TRBV19 12
CATSRDSGTVYGYTF TRBV15 15
CASSLYGRGTDTQYF TRBV7-6 15
CASSPPDRSFYGYTF TRBV9 15
CASSYRASGRVHGELFF TRBV11-2 17
CASRQGVYEQYF TRBV19 12
CASGLVPPTEAFF TRBV12-5 13
CASSAFHGQGETQYF TRBV9 15
CAISAQGVDGYTF TRBV10-3 13
CASKGSATGTGELFF TRBV6-4 15
CASSEEGGGTQYF TRBV2 13
CASSESDNYNEQFF TRBV10-1 14
CASSRTGTGEGYTF TRBV3-1/TRBV3-2 14
CASSFGTGLETQYF TRBV28 14
CASIPVGQVNTEAFF TRBV13 15
CASSSQPLTNGDFYEQYF TRBV18 18
CASSLASAGGAYEQYF TRBV5-8 16
CATSDTRAGEQYF TRBV24-1 13
CASSQTGGEQYF TRBV27 12
CSVERFGGQGRQMEKLFF TRBV29-1 18
CASRDRVPTEAFF TRBV7-2 13
CASSSLGAEQYF TRBV27 12
CASSEPTFPGTSLFDYGYTF TRBV10-2 20
CASSKWGGLGSYEQYF TRBV21-1 16